This T cell receptor (beta chain) was recorded in a study of CD8+CD57+ T cells in acquired aplastic anemia. Patients picked for sequencing had shown CD8+CD57+ cell expansion detected by flow cytometry. The CDR3 contains 14 residues. V lost 4 bases and J lost 1, with 10 bases in between. Profiles of TCR beta VDJ and CDR3 were generated from a genomic DNA template. TCRdb recomputed calls from the reads with MiXCR, one row per CDR3 protein. The repertoire holds 150,000 to 200,000 distinct CDR3 sequences, with 45% to 55% as singletons. The TCR was taken from a human donor with aplastic anemia. Sequenced sample: sorted CD4+, CD8+, or CD8+CD57+ T cells (not recorded which) from PBMCs. V usage is TRBV12-3 or TRBV12-4 and J usage is TRBJ1-1; D may be TRBD1 (5 bases). The DNA of the CDR3 is TGTGCCAGCAGTTCCGGGGCCCCGAACACTGAAGCTTTCTTT. The encoded protein is CASSSGAPNTEAFF.